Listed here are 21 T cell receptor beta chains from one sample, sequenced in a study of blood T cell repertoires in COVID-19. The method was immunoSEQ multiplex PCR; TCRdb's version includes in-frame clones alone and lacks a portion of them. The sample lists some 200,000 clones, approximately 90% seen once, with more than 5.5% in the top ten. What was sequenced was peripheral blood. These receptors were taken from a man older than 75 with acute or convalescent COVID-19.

The CDR3 protein is CASSSRPGGETQYF. The CDR3 DNA reads as TGTGCCAGCAGCTCTCGGCCCGGCGGGGAGACCCAGTACTTC. The rearrangement links TRBV11-2 to TRBJ2-5; tentatively, D is TRBD2 (5 bases). Trimming took off 4 bases at V and 5 bases at J, with 14 bases between the two ends. This CDR3 contains 14 residues. Germline CDR1 SGHAT, CDR2 FQNNGV.

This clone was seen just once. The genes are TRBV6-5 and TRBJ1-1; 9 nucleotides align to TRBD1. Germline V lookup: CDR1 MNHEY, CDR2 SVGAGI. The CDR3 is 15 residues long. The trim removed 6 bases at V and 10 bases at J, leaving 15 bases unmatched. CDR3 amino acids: CASRPGQGASLAAFF. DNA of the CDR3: TGTGCCAGCAGGCCGGGACAGGGTGCCAGCCTGGCAGCTTTCTTT.

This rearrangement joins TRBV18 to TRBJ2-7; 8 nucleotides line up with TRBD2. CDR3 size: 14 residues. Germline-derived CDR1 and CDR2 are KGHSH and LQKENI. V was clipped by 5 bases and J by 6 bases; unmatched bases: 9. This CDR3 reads CASSVREGPAEQYF. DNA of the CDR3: TGTGCCAGCTCAGTACGGGAGGGTCCCGCCGAGCAGTACTTC.

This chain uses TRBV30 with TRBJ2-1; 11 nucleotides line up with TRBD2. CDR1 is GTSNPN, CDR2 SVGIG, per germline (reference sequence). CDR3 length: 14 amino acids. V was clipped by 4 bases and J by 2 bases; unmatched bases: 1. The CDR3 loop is CAWKTSGAYNEQFF. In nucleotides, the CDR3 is TGTGCCTGGAAGACTAGCGGGGCCTACAATGAGCAGTTCTTC.

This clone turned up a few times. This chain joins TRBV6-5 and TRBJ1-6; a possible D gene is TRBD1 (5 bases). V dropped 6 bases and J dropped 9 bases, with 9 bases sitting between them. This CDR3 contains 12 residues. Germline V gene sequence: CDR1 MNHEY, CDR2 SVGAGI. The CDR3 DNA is TGTGCCAGCAGCCACGACAGTTCACCCCTCCACTTT. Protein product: CASSHDSSPLHF.

The CDR3 loop is CASSPALAGQSYEQYV. The CDR3 bases are TGTGCCAGCAGCCCGGCTCTGGCGGGACAGTCCTACGAGCAGTACGTC. The V call is TRBV7-3, the J call TRBJ2-7; D perhaps matches TRBD1 (7 bases). CDR1 is SGHTA and CDR2 is FQGTGA in the germline V gene. The CDR3 is 16 amino acids. Trimming stripped 5 bases from V and 1 base from J, with 18 bases between.

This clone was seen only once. CDR3: CASSFRLGGNYGYTF. For the CDR3, the DNA is TGTGCCAGCAGTTTCCGACTGGGGGGAAACTATGGCTACACCTTC. The gene calls are TRBV6-5 and TRBJ1-2, with D possibly TRBD1 on 5 matching bases. CDR1 MNHEY and CDR2 SVGAGI come from the germline V gene. This CDR3 comprises 15 residues. The V and J ends lost 4 bases and 2 bases respectively, with 14 bases between them.

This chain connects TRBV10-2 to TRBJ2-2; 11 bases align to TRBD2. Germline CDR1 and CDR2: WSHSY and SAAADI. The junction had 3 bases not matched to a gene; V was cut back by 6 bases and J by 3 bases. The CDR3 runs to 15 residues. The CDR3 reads CASRKLAGDTGELFF. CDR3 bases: TGCGCCAGCAGGAAACTAGCGGGAGACACCGGGGAGCTGTTTTTT.

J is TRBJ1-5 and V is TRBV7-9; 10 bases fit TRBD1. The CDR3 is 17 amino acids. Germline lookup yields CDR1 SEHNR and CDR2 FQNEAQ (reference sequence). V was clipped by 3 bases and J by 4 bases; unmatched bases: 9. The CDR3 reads CASSFHPWTGGNQPQHF. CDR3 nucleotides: TGTGCCAGCAGCTTCCACCCTTGGACAGGGGGGAATCAGCCCCAGCATTTT.

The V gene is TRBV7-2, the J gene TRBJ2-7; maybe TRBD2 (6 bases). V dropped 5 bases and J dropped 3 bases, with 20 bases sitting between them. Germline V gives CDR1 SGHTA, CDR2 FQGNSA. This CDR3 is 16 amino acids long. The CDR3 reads CASSPLGGLPFYEQYF. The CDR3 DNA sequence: TGTGCCAGCAGCCCCCTCGGGGGTCTCCCCTTCTACGAGCAGTACTTC.

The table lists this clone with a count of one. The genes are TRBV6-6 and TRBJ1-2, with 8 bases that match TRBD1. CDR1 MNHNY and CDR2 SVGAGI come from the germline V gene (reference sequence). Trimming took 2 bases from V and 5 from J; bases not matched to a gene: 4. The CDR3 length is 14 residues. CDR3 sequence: CASSYGQGQYGYTF. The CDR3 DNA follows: TGTGCCAGCAGTTACGGACAGGGACAGTATGGCTACACCTTC.

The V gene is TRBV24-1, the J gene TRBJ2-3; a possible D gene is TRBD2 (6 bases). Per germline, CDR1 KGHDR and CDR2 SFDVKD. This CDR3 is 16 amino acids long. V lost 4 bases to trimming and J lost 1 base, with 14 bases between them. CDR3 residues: CATSEGTGLRTDTQYF. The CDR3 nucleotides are TGTGCCACCAGTGAGGGGACTGGACTCCGCACAGATACGCAGTATTTT.

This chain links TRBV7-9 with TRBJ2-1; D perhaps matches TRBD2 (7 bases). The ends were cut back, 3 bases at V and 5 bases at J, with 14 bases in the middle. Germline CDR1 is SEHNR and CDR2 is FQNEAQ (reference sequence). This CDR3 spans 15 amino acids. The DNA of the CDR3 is TGTGCCAGCAGCTTCGGCAGGGGAGGGCACAATGAGCAGTTCTTC. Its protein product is CASSFGRGGHNEQFF. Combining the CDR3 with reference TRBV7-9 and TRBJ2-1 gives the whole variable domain DTGVSQNPRHKITKRGQNVTFRCDPISEHNRLYWYRQTLGQGPEFLTYFQNEAQLEKSRLLSDRFSAERPKGSFSTLEIQRTEQGDSAMYLCASSFGRGGHNEQFFGPGTRLTVL.

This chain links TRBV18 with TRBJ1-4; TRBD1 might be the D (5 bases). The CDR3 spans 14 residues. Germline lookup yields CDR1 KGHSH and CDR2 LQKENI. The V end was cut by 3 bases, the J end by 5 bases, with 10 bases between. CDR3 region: CASSPVGGNEKLFF. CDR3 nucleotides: TGTGCCAGCTCACCCGTGGGGGGGAATGAAAAACTGTTTTTT.

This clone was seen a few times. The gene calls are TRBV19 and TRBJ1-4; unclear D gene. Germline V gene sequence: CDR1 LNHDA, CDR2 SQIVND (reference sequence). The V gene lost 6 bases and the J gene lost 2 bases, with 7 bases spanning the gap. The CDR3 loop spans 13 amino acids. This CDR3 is CASRVRTNEKLFF. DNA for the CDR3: TGTGCCAGTAGGGTACGGACTAATGAAAAACTGTTTTTT.

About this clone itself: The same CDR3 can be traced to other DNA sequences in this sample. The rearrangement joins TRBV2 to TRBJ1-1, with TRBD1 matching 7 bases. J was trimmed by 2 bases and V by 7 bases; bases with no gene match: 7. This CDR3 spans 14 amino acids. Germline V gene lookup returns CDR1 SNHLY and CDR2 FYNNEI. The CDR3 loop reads CASTPGQPNTEAFF. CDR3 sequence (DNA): TGTGCCAGCACCCCGGGACAGCCTAACACTGAAGCTTTCTTT.

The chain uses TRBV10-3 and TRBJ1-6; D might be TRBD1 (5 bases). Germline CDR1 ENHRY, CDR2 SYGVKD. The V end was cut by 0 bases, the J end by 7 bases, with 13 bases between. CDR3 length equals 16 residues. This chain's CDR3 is CAISESIGGANSPLHF. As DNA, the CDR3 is TGTGCCATCAGTGAGTCGATCGGGGGAGCGAATTCACCCCTCCACTTT.

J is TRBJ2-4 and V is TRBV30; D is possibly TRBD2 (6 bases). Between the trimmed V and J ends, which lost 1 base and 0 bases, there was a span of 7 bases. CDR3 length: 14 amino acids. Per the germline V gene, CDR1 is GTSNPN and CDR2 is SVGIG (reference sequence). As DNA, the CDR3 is TGTGCCTGGAGTGCGGGACTAGCCAAAAACATTCAGTACTTC. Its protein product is CAWSAGLAKNIQYF.

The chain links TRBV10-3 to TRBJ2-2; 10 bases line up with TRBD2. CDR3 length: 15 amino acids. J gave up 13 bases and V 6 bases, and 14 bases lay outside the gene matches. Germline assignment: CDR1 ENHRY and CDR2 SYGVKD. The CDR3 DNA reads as TGTGCCATCAGCCTGACTAGCGGGCCGTCGGGTCTGCTGTTTTTT. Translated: CAISLTSGPSGLLFF.

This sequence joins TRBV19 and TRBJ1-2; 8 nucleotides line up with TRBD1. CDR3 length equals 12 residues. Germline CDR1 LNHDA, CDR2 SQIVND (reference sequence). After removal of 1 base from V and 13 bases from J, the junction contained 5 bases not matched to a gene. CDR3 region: CASSIVRTGFTF. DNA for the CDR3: TGTGCCAGTAGTATAGTGCGGACAGGGTTCACCTTC.

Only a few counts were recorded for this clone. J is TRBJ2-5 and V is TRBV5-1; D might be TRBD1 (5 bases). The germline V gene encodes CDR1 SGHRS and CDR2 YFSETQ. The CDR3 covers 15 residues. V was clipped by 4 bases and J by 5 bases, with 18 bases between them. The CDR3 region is CASSLTPGNGETQYF. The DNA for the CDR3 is TGCGCCAGCAGCCTCACCCCAGGGAATGGGGAGACCCAGTACTTC.